One and the same sample provided the 24 T cell receptor beta chains below, sequenced in a study of CD8 T cells in ankylosing spondylitis. TCRdb called the 5' RACE reads again in MiXCR, with one record for every CDR3 protein. Of 80,000 to 100,000 distinct CDR3 sequences listed, around 9.4% are singletons. Sequencing input: blood, either unsorted or a sorted T cell fraction (not recorded which). The receptors originated from a male donor with ankylosing spondylitis or in good health (not recorded which).

This clonotype showed up many times. This chain connects TRBV6-2 or TRBV6-3 to TRBJ2-1; D call uncertain. The CDR3 length is 11 residues. The ends were cut back, 4 bases at V and 7 bases at J, with 5 bases in the middle. Germline-derived CDR1 and CDR2 are MNHEY and SVGEGT. The CDR3 here is CASSWVNEQFF. The CDR3, as DNA: TGTGCCAGCAGTTGGGTAAATGAGCAGTTCTTC.

This clonotype showed up many times. The CDR3 bases are TGTGCCAGCAGCCCGAACAGGGTAAAGGACACTGAAGCTTTCTTT. Its protein product is CASSPNRVKDTEAFF. V gene TRBV7-3 combines with J gene TRBJ1-1; a weak D match, TRBD1 (6 bases). The CDR3 is made up of 15 amino acids. V lost 5 bases, J lost 3 bases, and 16 bases lay in between. The germline V gene has CDR1 SGHTA and CDR2 FQGTGA.

This clonotype was observed at least ten times. The chain couples TRBV7-2 to TRBJ2-3; tentatively, D is TRBD2 (5 bases). The CDR3 has 17 amino acids. The V end was cut by 4 bases, the J end by 0 bases, with 17 bases between. CDR1 SGHTA and CDR2 FQGNSA come from the germline V gene. The CDR3, as DNA: TGTGCCAGCAGCTCCCCGACTATGGCAGGTAGCACAGATACGCAGTATTTT. It translates to CASSSPTMAGSTDTQYF. The full variable domain, in which reference TRBV7-2 and TRBJ2-3 provide the parts outside the CDR3, is GAGVSQSPSNKVTEKGKDVELRCDPISGHTALYWYRQSLGQGLEFLIYFQGNSAPDKSGLPSDRFSAERTGGSVSTLTIQRTQQEDSAVYLCASSSPTMAGSTDTQYFGPGTRLTVL.

In its sample, this clonotype was seen many times. This sequence joins TRBV14 and TRBJ2-1; 7 nucleotides agree with TRBD2. J gave up 3 bases and V 4 bases, and 6 bases lay outside the gene matches. The CDR3 covers 15 residues. Per the germline V gene, CDR1 is SGHDN and CDR2 is FVKESK. This chain's CDR3 is CASSLLGDYYNEQFF. In nucleotides, the CDR3 is TGTGCCAGCAGCCTTCTAGGGGACTACTACAATGAGCAGTTCTTC.

The chain links TRBV28 to TRBJ2-5, with D uncertain. V lost 5 bases and J lost 5, with 18 bases in between. Per the germline V gene, CDR1 is MDHEN and CDR2 is SYDVKM. The CDR3 loop spans 15 amino acids. The DNA of the CDR3 is TGTGCCAGCAGTACCCCGTTAGACGGTGGGGAGACCCAGTACTTC. Amino acids: CASSTPLDGGETQYF.

The V call is TRBV4-1, the J call TRBJ2-2; D remains ambiguous. V was cut by 1 base and J by 7 bases, with 10 bases left in between. This CDR3 region has 14 residues. The V gene's germline CDR1 is MGHRA and CDR2 YSYEKL. CDR3 bases: TGCGCCAGCAGCCAAGTTACGATCGGCGGGGAGCTGTTTTTT. It codes for CASSQVTIGGELFF.

This clonotype was picked up many times. The chain uses TRBV9 and TRBJ2-1; TRBD1 might be the D (5 bases). CDR1 is SGDLS, CDR2 YYNGEE, per germline. V lost 2 bases and J lost 4, with 10 bases in between. CDR3 length equals 14 residues. In nucleotides, the CDR3 is TGTGCCAGCAGCGTGGAAACAGGTTACAATGAGCAGTTCTTC. It is translated as CASSVETGYNEQFF.

To note about this clonotype: This may be a read error, as it is one base from a much larger clone. The rearrangement uses TRBV3-1 and TRBJ2-4, with unresolved D. This CDR3 spans 13 amino acids. CDR1 is LGHDT and CDR2 is YNNKEL in the germline V gene (reference sequence). CDR3 residues: CASSPTWVPPTNF. DNA for the CDR3: TGTGCCAGCAGCCCCACCTGGGTACCGCCAACAAACTTC.

Ten or more counts support this clonotype. V gene TRBV29-1 combines with J gene TRBJ2-2, with TRBD1 as a possible D gene (6 bases). The CDR3 covers 12 residues. The germline V gene has CDR1 SQVTM and CDR2 ANQGSEA. The V gene lost 7 bases and the J gene lost 7 bases, with 13 bases spanning the gap. The chain's CDR3 is CSATGKGGELFF. CDR3 nucleotides: TGCAGCGCTACAGGGAAGGGCGGGGAGCTGTTTTTT.

At least ten counts were recorded for this clonotype. The chain is built from TRBV4-2 and TRBJ2-5, with no clear D. The ends were cut back, 5 bases at V and 1 base at J, with 11 bases in the middle. The CDR3 extends over 14 amino acids. Germline CDR1 is LGHNA and CDR2 is YNFKEQ. The CDR3 DNA follows: TGTGCCAGCAGCATCACTTTAGGCCAAGAGACCCAGTACTTC. This translates into CASSITLGQETQYF.

This clonotype was found many times. The gene calls are TRBV15 and TRBJ2-7; D is unclear. Germline values: CDR1 LNHNV, CDR2 YYDKDF (reference sequence). The ends were cut back, 0 bases at V and 3 bases at J, with 9 bases in the middle. This CDR3 is built from 14 residues. CDR3 sequence: CATSRDNFLYEQYF. The CDR3 coding sequence is TGTGCCACCAGCAGAGATAATTTCCTCTACGAGCAGTACTTC.

This clonotype was recorded many times. In DNA, the CDR3 is TGTGCCAGCTCACCGGAGTCGACTTCCACTTTTACAGATACGCAGTATTTT. It yields the protein CASSPESTSTFTDTQYF. The genes are TRBV18 and TRBJ2-3; D gene unclear. The germline V gene encodes CDR1 KGHSH and CDR2 LQKENI. V was cut by 3 bases and J by 3 bases, with 19 bases left in between. CDR3 length equals 17 residues.

This clonotype has only a few counts. This rearrangement joins TRBV9 to TRBJ1-4, with D possibly matching TRBD1 (5 bases). The germline gives CDR1 SGDLS, CDR2 YYNGEE. This CDR3 region has 15 residues. V lost 0 bases and J 0 bases, leaving 6 bases between the germline ends. The CDR3 loop reads CASSVGGTTNEKLFF. The DNA of the CDR3 is TGTGCCAGCAGCGTAGGGGGGACAACTAATGAAAAACTGTTTTTT.

This clonotype was counted at least ten times. The gene calls are TRBV3-1 and TRBJ2-7, with TRBD2 matching 12 bases. Losses at the gene ends were 1 base for V and 4 bases for J; bases not matched to a gene: 11. This CDR3 has 18 amino acids. The germline CDR1 and CDR2 sequences are LGHDT and YNNKEL (reference sequence). CDR3 bases: TGTGCCAGCAGCCAAGTCCATCTTCCGACTAGCGGGGGATACGAGCAGTACTTC. Protein sequence: CASSQVHLPTSGGYEQYF.

In its sample, this clonotype ranks as medium-sized. The chain couples TRBV19 to TRBJ2-7, with D possibly being TRBD1 (5 bases). The CDR3 is 14 amino acids. Germline V gene sequence: CDR1 LNHDA, CDR2 SQIVND (reference sequence). The V end was cut by 4 bases, the J end by 2 bases, with 12 bases between. DNA for the CDR3: TGTGCCAGTAGTAATCGACAGACCACCTACGAGCAGTACTTC. Protein product: CASSNRQTTYEQYF.

In this sample, this clonotype turned up many times. The J gene is TRBJ2-1, the V gene TRBV6-1; D is unclear. The CDR3 runs 15 residues. Per the germline V gene, CDR1 is MNHNS and CDR2 is SASEGT. V lost 3 bases, J lost 0 bases, and 9 bases lay in between. The CDR3 sequence: CASSELYSSYNEQFF. CDR3 nucleotide sequence: TGTGCCAGCAGTGAGCTGTATAGCTCCTACAATGAGCAGTTCTTC.

Many counts were recorded for this clonotype. This chain connects TRBV20-1 to TRBJ2-1, with 8 bases aligning to TRBD2. CDR3 length equals 15 residues. Trimming removed 3 bases from V and 8 bases from J; junction bases left unmatched: 12. Germline V CDR1 and CDR2: DFQATT, SNEGSKA (reference sequence). Written as DNA, the CDR3 is TGCAGTGCTAGGTTCGGACTAGCACAACAGGATGAGCAGTTCTTC. Translation: CSARFGLAQQDEQFF.

This clonotype was recorded at least ten times. The CDR3 loop is CATSGQGTSNQPQHF. The DNA for the CDR3 is TGTGCCACCAGCGGACAGGGGACAAGCAATCAGCCCCAGCATTTT. This chain joins TRBV2 and TRBJ1-5; the match to TRBD1 covers 9 bases. Per germline, CDR1 SNHLY and CDR2 FYNNEI. This CDR3 comprises 15 residues. V was pared by 10 bases and J by 1 base, with 8 bases of the junction left unmatched.

Only a few counts were recorded for this clonotype. The V call is TRBV2, the J call TRBJ1-4; no firm D call. The ends were cut back, 3 bases at V and 7 bases at J, with 12 bases in the middle. Germline V lookup: CDR1 SNHLY, CDR2 FYNNEI. The CDR3 runs 14 residues. The CDR3 region has the DNA TGTGCCAGCAGTGATATTACGGAGGGTGAAAAACTGTTTTTT. Translating it yields CASSDITEGEKLFF.

The rearrangement joins TRBV14 to TRBJ2-7; the D gene is possibly TRBD1 (6 bases). The V gene lost 5 bases and the J gene lost 4 bases, with 15 bases spanning the gap. Germline-derived CDR1 and CDR2 are SGHDN and FVKESK. There are 14 residues in the CDR3. The CDR3 nucleotides are TGTGCCAGCAGCATTGACAGGTGGGCTTACGAGCAGTACTTC. Translating it yields CASSIDRWAYEQYF.

This clonotype was seen at least ten times. The chain has TRBV7-2 and TRBJ2-1; D gene unclear. Trimming left V 1 base short and J 5 bases short, with 9 bases between. The V gene's germline CDR1 is SGHTA and CDR2 FQGNSA. The CDR3 extends over 14 amino acids. CDR3 in DNA: TGTGCCAGCAGCTTAGAGGCCAGTAACAATGAGCAGTTCTTC. Translated, it gives CASSLEASNNEQFF.

This chain links TRBV12-3 or TRBV12-4 with TRBJ1-2, with 9 bases matching TRBD1. This CDR3 comprises 14 residues. The junction had 7 bases not matched to a gene; V was cut back by 3 bases and J by 8 bases. The DNA for the CDR3 is TGTGCCAGCAGTTTTATGGGACAGGGTGGGGGCTACACCTTC. This encodes CASSFMGQGGGYTF.

This clonotype was found a few times. J is TRBJ2-7 and V is TRBV16; 8 nucleotides agree with TRBD1. From germline, CDR1 is KGHSY and CDR2 FQNENV. Losses at the gene ends were 4 bases for V and 0 bases for J; bases not matched to a gene: 8. The CDR3 contains 16 residues. The CDR3 nucleotides read TGTGCCAGCAGCCCCCCGACAGGGGAAAGCTCCTACGAGCAGTACTTC. As protein: CASSPPTGESSYEQYF.

Ten or more counts support this clonotype. The chain links TRBV11-2 to TRBJ1-1; D ambiguous. The CDR3 is 14 amino acids. The germline V gene has CDR1 SGHAT and CDR2 FQNNGV. V gave up 1 base and J gave up 1 base, with 7 bases separating them. DNA of the CDR3: TGTGCCAGCAGCTTAGTACACTCGAACACTGAAGCTTTCTTT. This codes for CASSLVHSNTEAFF.